This T cell receptor (beta chain) comes out of a study of T cell responses to AZD1222 COVID-19 vaccine. Study outcomes and limitations: Donors were chiefly white British, with a greater number of females, and clonal diversity was perhaps underestimated.

This clone was recorded only once. Antigen specificity is unknown. Sequencing used immunoSEQ multiplex PCR; TCRdb keeps in-frame clones, though not all of them. The profile shows 150,000 to 200,000 clones, 75% to 90% of them singletons. The V gene end was trimmed by 5 bases and the J gene end by 6 bases; junction bases not matched to a gene: 4. This CDR3 contains 12 residues. The germline V gene has CDR1 SGHRS and CDR2 YFSETQ. The source material was peripheral blood, sampled on day 0 of MenACWY control vaccination. This chain connects TRBV5-1 to TRBJ2-7; TRBD1 agrees at 8 bases. This TCR came from an adult in good health. This CDR3 is CASSYGQGEQYF. The DNA for the CDR3 is TGCGCCAGCAGTTATGGACAGGGCGAGCAGTACTTC.